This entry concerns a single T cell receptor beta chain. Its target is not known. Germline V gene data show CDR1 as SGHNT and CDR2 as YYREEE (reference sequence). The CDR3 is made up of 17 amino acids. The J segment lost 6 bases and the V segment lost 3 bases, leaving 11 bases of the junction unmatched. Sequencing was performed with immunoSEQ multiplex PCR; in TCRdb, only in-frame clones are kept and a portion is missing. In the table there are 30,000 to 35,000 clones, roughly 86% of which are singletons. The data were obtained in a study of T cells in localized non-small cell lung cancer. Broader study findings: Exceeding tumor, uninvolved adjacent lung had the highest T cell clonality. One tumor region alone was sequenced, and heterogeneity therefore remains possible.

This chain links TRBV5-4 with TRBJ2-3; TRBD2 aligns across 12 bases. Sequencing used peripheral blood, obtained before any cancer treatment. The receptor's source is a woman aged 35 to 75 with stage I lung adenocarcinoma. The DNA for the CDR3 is TGTGCCAGCAGCTGGCCTAGCGGGGGGGAGCTTTCGGATACGCAGTATTTT. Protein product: CASSWPSGGELSDTQYF.